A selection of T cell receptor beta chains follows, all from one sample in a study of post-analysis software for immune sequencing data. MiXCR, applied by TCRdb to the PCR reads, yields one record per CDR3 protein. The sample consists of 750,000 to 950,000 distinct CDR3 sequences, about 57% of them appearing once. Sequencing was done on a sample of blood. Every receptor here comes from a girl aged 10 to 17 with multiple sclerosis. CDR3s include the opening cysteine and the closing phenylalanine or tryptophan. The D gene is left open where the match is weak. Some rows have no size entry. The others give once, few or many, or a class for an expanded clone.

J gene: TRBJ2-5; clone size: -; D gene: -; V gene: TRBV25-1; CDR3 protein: CASNNRQETQYF; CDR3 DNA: TGTGCCAGCAACAACAGACAAGAGACCCAGTACTTC
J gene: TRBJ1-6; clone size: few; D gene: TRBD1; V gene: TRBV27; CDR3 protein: CASSIGTGDTNSPLHF; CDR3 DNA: TGTGCCAGCAGTATCGGGACAGGCGACACTAATTCACCCCTCCACTTT
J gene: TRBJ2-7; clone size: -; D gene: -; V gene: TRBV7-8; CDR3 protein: CASSPPGPGIYGEQYF; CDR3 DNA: TGCGCCAGCAGCCCCCCCGGACCGGGGATCTACGGCGAGCAGTACTTC
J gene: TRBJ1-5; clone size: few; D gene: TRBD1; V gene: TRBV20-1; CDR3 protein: CSALPHDRVYQPQHF; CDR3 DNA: TGCAGTGCTCTCCCCCACGACAGGGTTTATCAGCCCCAGCATTTT
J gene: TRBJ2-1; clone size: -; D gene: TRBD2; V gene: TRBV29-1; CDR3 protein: CSVEWTSAYNEQFF; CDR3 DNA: TGCAGCGTTGAGTGGACTAGCGCCTACAATGAGCAGTTCTTC
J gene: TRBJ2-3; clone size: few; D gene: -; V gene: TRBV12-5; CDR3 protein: CASGFLDGLTSTDTQYF; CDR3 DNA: TGTGCTAGTGGTTTCCTAGACGGACTCACTAGCACAGATACGCAGTATTTT
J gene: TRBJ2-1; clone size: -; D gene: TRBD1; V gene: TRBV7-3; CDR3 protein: CASSATGVSSYNEQFF; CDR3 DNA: TGTGCCAGCAGCGCGACAGGGGTCAGCTCCTACAATGAGCAGTTCTTC
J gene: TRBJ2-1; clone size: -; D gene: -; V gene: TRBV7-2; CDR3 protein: CASSLAGGLSYNEQFF; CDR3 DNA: TGTGCCAGCAGCTTAGCGGGGGGACTCTCCTACAATGAGCAGTTCTTC
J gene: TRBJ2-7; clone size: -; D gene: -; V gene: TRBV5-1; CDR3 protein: CASSLGVARDEQYF; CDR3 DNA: TGCGCCAGCAGCTTGGGGGTAGCGAGGGACGAGCAGTACTTC
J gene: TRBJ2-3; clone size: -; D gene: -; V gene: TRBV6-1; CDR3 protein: CASSEARSIPSTDTQYF; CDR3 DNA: TGTGCCAGCAGTGAAGCCCGATCAATCCCTAGCACAGATACGCAGTATTTT
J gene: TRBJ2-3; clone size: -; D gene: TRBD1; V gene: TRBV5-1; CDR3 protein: CASSPQAADRADTQYF; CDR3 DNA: TGCGCCAGCAGCCCTCAAGCAGCGGACAGGGCAGATACGCAGTATTTT
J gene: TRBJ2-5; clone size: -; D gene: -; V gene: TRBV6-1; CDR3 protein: CASSEAIGAPTRQETQYF; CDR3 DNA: TGTGCCAGCAGTGAAGCCATAGGGGCGCCAACACGACAAGAGACCCAGTACTTC
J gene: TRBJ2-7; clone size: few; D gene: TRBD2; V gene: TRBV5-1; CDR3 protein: CASSLAGGGLNEQYF; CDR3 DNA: TGCGCCAGCAGCTTGGCCGGGGGGGGGCTCAACGAGCAGTACTTC
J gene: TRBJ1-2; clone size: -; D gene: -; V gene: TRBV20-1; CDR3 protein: CSAARPNYGYTF; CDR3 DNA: TGCAGTGCGGCCCGCCCTAACTATGGCTACACCTTC
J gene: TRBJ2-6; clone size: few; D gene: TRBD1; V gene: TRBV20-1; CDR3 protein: CSASLSGTGSFGGANVLTF; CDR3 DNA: TGCAGTGCTAGCCTCTCCGGGACAGGGAGCTTTGGCGGGGCCAACGTCCTGACTTTC
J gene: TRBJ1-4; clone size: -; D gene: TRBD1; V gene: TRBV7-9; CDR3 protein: CASSPGQGPNEKLFF; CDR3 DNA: TGTGCCAGCAGCCCCGGACAGGGCCCTAATGAAAAACTGTTTTTT
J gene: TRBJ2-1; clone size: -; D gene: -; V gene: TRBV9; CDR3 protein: CASSVGSRSNEQFF; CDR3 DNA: TGTGCCAGCAGCGTAGGATCCCGGAGTAATGAGCAGTTCTTC
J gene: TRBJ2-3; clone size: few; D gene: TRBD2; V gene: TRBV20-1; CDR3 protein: CSARGGLSTVFPFTDTQYF; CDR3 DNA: TGCAGTGCTAGAGGGGGACTAAGCACTGTTTTTCCTTTCACAGATACGCAGTATTTT
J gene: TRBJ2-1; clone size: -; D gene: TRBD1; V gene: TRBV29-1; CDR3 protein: CSVEGRGRSYNEQFF; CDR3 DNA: TGCAGCGTTGAGGGCAGGGGGCGATCCTACAATGAGCAGTTCTTC
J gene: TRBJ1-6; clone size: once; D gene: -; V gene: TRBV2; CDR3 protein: CASSEVGFDSPLHF; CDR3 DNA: TGTGCCAGCAGTGAAGTGGGGTTTGATTCACCCCTCCACTTT
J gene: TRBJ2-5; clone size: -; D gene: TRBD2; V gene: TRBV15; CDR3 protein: CATSRDGGNGGETQYF; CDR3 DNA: TGTGCCACCAGCAGAGATGGGGGGAACGGGGGGGAGACCCAGTACTTC
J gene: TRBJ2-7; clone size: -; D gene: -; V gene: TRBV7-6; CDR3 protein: CASSFSGAHEQYF; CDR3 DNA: TGTGCCAGCAGCTTTTCGGGAGCTCACGAGCAGTACTTC
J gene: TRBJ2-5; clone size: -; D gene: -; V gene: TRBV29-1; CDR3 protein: CSVVLEAYERYF; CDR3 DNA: TGCAGCGTTGTATTGGAAGCCTACGAGCGGTACTTC
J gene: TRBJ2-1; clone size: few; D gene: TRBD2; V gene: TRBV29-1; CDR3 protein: CSVTGLAGGTEQFF; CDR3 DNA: TGCAGCGTCACTGGGCTAGCGGGAGGGACTGAGCAGTTCTTC
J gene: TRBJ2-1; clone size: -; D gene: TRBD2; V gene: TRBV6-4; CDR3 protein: CASSDDTGGANEQFF; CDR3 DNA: TGTGCCAGCAGTGACGATACCGGGGGGGCCAATGAGCAGTTCTTC
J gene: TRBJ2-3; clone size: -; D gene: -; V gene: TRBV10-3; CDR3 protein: CAISGDRLDGDTQYF; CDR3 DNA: TGTGCCATCAGTGGGGATCGGTTAGACGGAGATACGCAGTATTTT
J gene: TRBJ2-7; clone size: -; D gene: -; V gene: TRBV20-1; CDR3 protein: CSASDSQGGGYEQYF; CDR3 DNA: TGCAGTGCTAGTGACAGTCAGGGTGGCGGCTACGAGCAGTACTTC
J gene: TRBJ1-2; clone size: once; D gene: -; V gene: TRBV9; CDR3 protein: CASSVGMSGSLYYGYTF; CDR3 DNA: TGTGCCAGCAGCGTAGGGATGTCAGGCTCACTTTACTATGGCTACACCTTC
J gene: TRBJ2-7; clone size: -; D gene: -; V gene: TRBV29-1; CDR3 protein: CSAGGGPYEQYF; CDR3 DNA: TGCAGCGCCGGTGGGGGTCCCTACGAGCAGTACTTC
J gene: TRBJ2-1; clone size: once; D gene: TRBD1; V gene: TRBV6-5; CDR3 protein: CASSYAGTDYNEQFF; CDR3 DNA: TGTGCCAGCAGTTACGCCGGGACAGACTACAATGAGCAGTTCTTC
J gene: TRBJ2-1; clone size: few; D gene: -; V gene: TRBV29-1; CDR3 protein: CSVEDLVGGRSYNEQFF; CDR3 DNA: TGCAGCGTTGAAGATCTGGTTGGGGGGCGTTCCTACAATGAGCAGTTCTTC
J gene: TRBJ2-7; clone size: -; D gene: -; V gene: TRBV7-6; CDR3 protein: CASSTGLLYEQYF; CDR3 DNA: TGTGCCAGCAGCACGGGACTGTTATACGAGCAGTACTTC
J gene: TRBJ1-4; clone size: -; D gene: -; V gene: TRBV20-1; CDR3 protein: CSASDSLNEKLFF; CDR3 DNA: TGCAGTGCCTCCGACAGTCTTAATGAAAAACTGTTTTTT
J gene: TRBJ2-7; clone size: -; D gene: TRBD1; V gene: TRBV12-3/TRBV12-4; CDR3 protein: CASSGTGNYEQYF; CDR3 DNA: TGTGCCAGCAGCGGGACAGGGAACTACGAGCAGTACTTC
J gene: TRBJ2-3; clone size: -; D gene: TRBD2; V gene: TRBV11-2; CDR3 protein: CASSLDGASGGASTDTQYF; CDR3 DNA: TGTGCCAGCAGCTTAGATGGCGCTAGCGGGGGGGCTAGCACAGATACGCAGTATTTT
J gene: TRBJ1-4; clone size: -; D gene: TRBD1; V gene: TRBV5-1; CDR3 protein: CASTPGTGGYNEKLFF; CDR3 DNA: TGCGCCAGCACCCCGGGGACAGGGGGCTACAATGAAAAACTGTTTTTT
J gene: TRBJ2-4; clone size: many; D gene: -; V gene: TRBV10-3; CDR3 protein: CAISDPGAAKNIQYF; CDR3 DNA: TGTGCCATCAGTGATCCGGGGGCGGCCAAAAACATTCAGTACTTC
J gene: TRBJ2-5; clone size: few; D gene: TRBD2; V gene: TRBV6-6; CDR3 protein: CASSYVAGGGETQYF; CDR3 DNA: TGTGCCAGCAGTTACGTAGCGGGGGGAGGGGAGACCCAGTACTTC
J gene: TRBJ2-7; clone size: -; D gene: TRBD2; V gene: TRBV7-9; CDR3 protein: CASSFVSGRIYEQYF; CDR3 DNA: TGTGCCAGCAGCTTCGTCAGCGGGAGGATCTACGAGCAGTACTTC
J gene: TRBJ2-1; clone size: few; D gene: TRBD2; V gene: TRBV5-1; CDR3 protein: CASSSGLADYNEQFF; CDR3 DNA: TGCGCCAGCAGTTCCGGACTAGCGGACTACAATGAGCAGTTCTTC
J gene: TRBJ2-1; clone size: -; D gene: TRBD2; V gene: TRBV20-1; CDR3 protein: CSARGPLAGEYNEQFF; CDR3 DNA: TGCAGTGCTAGGGGCCCTCTAGCGGGAGAGTACAATGAGCAGTTCTTC
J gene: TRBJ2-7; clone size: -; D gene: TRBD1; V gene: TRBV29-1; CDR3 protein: CSVAGGQGGSYEQYF; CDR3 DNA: TGCAGCGTTGCGGGAGGACAGGGGGGTAGTTACGAGCAGTACTTC
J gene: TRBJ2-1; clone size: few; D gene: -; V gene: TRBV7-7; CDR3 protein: CASSLDTWTYEQFF; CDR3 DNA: TGTGCTAGCAGCCTCGACACCTGGACTTATGAGCAGTTCTTC
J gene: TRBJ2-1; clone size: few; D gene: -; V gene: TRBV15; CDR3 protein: CATSRDWGSGAYNEQFF; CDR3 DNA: TGTGCCACCAGCAGAGATTGGGGTAGCGGAGCCTACAATGAGCAGTTCTTC
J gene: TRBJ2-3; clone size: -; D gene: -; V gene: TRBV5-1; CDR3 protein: CANPRYGRLSTDTQYF; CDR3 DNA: TGCGCCAACCCCCGGTACGGGCGATTAAGCACAGATACGCAGTATTTT
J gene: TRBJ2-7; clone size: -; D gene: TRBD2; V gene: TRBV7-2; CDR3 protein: CASRHSGGSYEQYF; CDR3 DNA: TGTGCCAGCAGGCACAGCGGGGGGTCCTACGAGCAGTACTTC
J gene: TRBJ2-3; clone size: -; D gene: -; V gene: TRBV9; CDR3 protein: CASSGLGGSTDTQYF; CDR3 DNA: TGTGCCAGCAGCGGACTTGGGGGGAGCACAGATACGCAGTATTTT